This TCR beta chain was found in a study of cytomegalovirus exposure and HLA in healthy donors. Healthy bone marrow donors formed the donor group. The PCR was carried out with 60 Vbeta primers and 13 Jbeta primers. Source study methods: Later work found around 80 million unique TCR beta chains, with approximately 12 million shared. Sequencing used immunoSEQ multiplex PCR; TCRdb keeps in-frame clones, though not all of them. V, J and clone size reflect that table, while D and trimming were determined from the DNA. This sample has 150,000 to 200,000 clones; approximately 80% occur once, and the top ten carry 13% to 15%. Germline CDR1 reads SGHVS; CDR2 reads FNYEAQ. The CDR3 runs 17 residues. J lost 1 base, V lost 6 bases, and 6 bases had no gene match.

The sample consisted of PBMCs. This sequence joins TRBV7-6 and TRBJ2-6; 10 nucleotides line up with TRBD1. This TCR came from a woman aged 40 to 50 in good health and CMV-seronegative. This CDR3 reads CASSPGTGVSGANVLTF. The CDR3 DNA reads TGTGCCAGCAGTCCCGGGACAGGGGTTTCTGGGGCCAACGTCCTGACTTTC.